A single sample gave rise to the 21 T cell receptor beta chains below, sequenced in a study of T cells in Graves' hyperthyroidism and ophthalmopathy (dated by TCRdb to between 2019 and 2020). Library preparation used multiplex PCR. The run used an Illumina HiSeq 2000. The TCR beta CDR3 regions were amplified from the RNA transcripts. The first round of RT-PCR for the TCR CDR3 was performed with the HTBI primer set and the Qiagen OneStep RT-PCR kit. TCRdb ran its own pipeline on the public reads, namely fastp trimming at Q25 and MiXCR clone calling, and kept in-frame beta chains. Merged by CDR3 protein, the rows form single entries marked with the most common genes and DNA. In this sample the table shows some 650,000 distinct CDR3 sequences, more than 15% of which occur a single time. Of the sample, more than 3% is held by the ten largest clones. The sample consisted of blood. These receptors originate from a woman aged 40 to 50 with Graves' ophthalmopathy.

Only a few counts were recorded for this clonotype. CDR3 sequence reads: CASSPRRGTDTEAFF. In DNA, the CDR3 is TGTGCCAGTAGCCCCCGGAGGGGGACGGACACTGAAGCTTTCTTT. The V call is TRBV19, the J call TRBJ1-1; possibly TRBD1 for D (6 bases). Trimming shortened V by 6 bases and J by 3 bases, and 17 bases separated the two germline ends. Germline lookup yields CDR1 LNHDA and CDR2 SQIVND (reference sequence). This CDR3 region has 15 residues.

This clonotype appeared a few times. The genes are TRBV19 and TRBJ2-3, with 8 bases matching TRBD1. Looked up from germline, CDR1 is LNHDA and CDR2 is SQIVND (reference sequence). With V trimmed by 5 bases and J by 3 bases, 10 bases remained unmatched. The CDR3 covers 16 residues. CDR3 loop: CASSSPLNRGTDTQYF. CDR3 DNA: TGTGCCAGTAGTTCCCCCCTGAACAGGGGGACAGATACGCAGTATTTT.

This clonotype was recorded many times. The rearrangement joins TRBV20-1 to TRBJ1-2; D is undetermined. Trimming removed 0 bases at V and 2 bases at J, with 10 bases between. CDR1 is DFQATT and CDR2 is SNEGSKA in the germline V gene (reference sequence). The CDR3 loop spans 14 amino acids. The CDR3 reads CSARERRKNYGYTF. In DNA form, the CDR3 reads TGCAGTGCTAGAGAGAGGCGGAAGAACTATGGCTACACCTTC.

The chain employs TRBV6-1 and TRBJ2-1, with 7 bases fitting TRBD1. Germline trimming cut 6 bases from V and 8 bases from J; bases unmatched to any gene: 10. The CDR3 totals 14 residues. CDR1 is MNHNS, CDR2 SASEGT, per germline. The CDR3 loop reads CASRTDDRAHEQFF. Here the CDR3 DNA reads TGTGCCAGCAGGACAGATGACAGGGCCCATGAGCAGTTCTTC.

This clonotype was counted only a few times. The J gene is TRBJ2-3, the V gene TRBV5-6; 10 nucleotides match TRBD2. This CDR3 comprises 15 residues. The V gene end was trimmed by 2 bases and the J gene end by 4 bases; junction bases not matched to a gene: 4. CDR1 and CDR2 from the germline V gene are SGHDT and YYEEEE. CDR3 sequence: CASSFGLAESDTQYF. CDR3 DNA: TGTGCCAGCAGCTTCGGACTAGCGGAATCAGATACGCAGTATTTT.

The chain carries TRBV20-1 and TRBJ2-1, with 7 bases that match TRBD2. Germline lookup yields CDR1 DFQATT and CDR2 SNEGSKA (reference sequence). The J segment lost 5 bases and the V segment lost 0 bases, leaving 7 bases of the junction unmatched. The CDR3 has 15 amino acids. The CDR3 DNA reads as TGCAGTGCTAGAGATAGTCTAGCGGATGACAATGAGCAGTTCTTC. Protein product: CSARDSLADDNEQFF.

This clonotype was detected many times. Here the CDR3 reads CASSPGAYGELFF. CDR3 nucleotide sequence: TGTGCCAGCAGTCCAGGGGCTTACGGGGAGCTGTTTTTT. This chain joins TRBV2 and TRBJ2-2, with D possibly TRBD1 on 6 matching bases. CDR3 length: 13 residues. Germline V lookup: CDR1 SNHLY, CDR2 FYNNEI. Between the trimmed V and J ends, which lost 5 bases and 7 bases, there was a span of 11 bases.

This clonotype has a handful of counts. The V call is TRBV18, the J call TRBJ1-3; weak D call: TRBD1 (5 bases). The CDR3 covers 15 residues. Germline CDR1 and CDR2: KGHSH and LQKENI. Trimming shortened V by 2 bases and J by 4 bases, and 12 bases separated the two germline ends. In nucleotides, the CDR3 is TGTGCCAGCTCACCAACTGACAGTAGAGGAAACACCATATATTTT. It specifies CASSPTDSRGNTIYF.

This clonotype was observed at least ten times. The J gene is TRBJ2-2, the V gene TRBV12-3 or TRBV12-4, with 8 bases fitting TRBD1. V shed 6 bases, J shed 3 bases, and the junction held 3 bases outside the gene matches. The CDR3 spans 14 residues. This chain's CDR3 is CASRDRGYTGELFF. The CDR3 coding sequence is TGTGCCAGCAGAGACAGGGGCTACACCGGGGAGCTGTTTTTT.

Of note for this clonotype: A junction end diverges from the germline sequence, so it may reflect a read error. The rearrangement joins TRBV7-9 to TRBJ2-2; 8 bases line up with TRBD2. The CDR3 is made up of 16 amino acids. CDR1 is SEHNR and CDR2 is FQNEAQ in the germline V gene (reference sequence). DNA for the CDR3: TGTGCCAGCAGCCGAAGGGCTAGCGGGTCGACCGGGGAGCTGGTTTTT. Translation gives CASSRRASGSTGELVF.

This clonotype appeared many times. V usage is TRBV5-1 and J usage is TRBJ2-1; 7 nucleotides agree with TRBD2. The CDR3 extends over 15 amino acids. Unmatched junction bases numbered 7, after V lost 2 bases and J lost 5 bases. Germline lookup yields CDR1 SGHRS and CDR2 YFSETQ. DNA of the CDR3: TGCGCCAGCAGCTTCTGGGGGGAGGGCGACAATGAGCAGTTCTTC. It yields the protein CASSFWGEGDNEQFF.

DNA of the CDR3: TGTGCCAGCAGTGTGCCCGGGCTGTACAATGAGCAGTTCTTC. Translated: CASSVPGLYNEQFF. V and J are TRBV7-3 and TRBJ2-1; no firm D call. V gave up 6 bases and J gave up 4 bases, with 13 bases separating them. CDR3 size: 14 residues. Germline V lookup: CDR1 SGHTA, CDR2 FQGTGA.

This sequence joins TRBV19 and TRBJ2-6, with TRBD1 matching 10 bases. This CDR3 is built from 17 residues. From germline, CDR1 is LNHDA and CDR2 SQIVND (reference sequence). V was pared by 7 bases and J by 1 base, with 7 bases of the junction left unmatched. This CDR3 reads CASIPGTGVSGANVLTF. DNA of the CDR3: TGTGCCAGTATTCCCGGGACAGGGGTATCTGGGGCCAACGTCCTGACTTTC. Drawing the rest from reference TRBV19 and TRBJ2-6, the complete variable domain is DGGITQSPKYLFRKEGQNVTLSCEQNLNHDAMYWYRQDPGQGLRLIYYSQIVNDFQKGDIAEGYSVSREKKESFPLTVTSAQKNPTAFYLCASIPGTGVSGANVLTFGAGSRLTVL.

This clonotype was detected only a few times. V usage is TRBV6-1 and J usage is TRBJ2-7, with 7 nucleotides matching TRBD1. V was clipped by 6 bases and J by 3 bases; unmatched bases: 11. CDR3 length: 15 residues. The germline CDR1 and CDR2 sequences are MNHNS and SASEGT. This chain's CDR3 is CASSFLARDSYEQYF. The CDR3 DNA sequence: TGTGCCAGCAGCTTCCTCGCCCGGGACAGCTACGAGCAGTACTTC.

The rearrangement links TRBV15 to TRBJ2-1, with 10 nucleotides matching TRBD2. The length of the CDR3 is 14 residues. With 8 bases clipped from V and 4 bases from J, the junction kept 5 bases outside the gene matches. The germline CDR1 and CDR2 sequences are LNHNV and YYDKDF (reference sequence). The CDR3 loop is CATRTSGRYNEQFF. The CDR3 DNA follows: TGTGCCACCCGGACTAGCGGTCGTTACAATGAGCAGTTCTTC.

This clonotype occurred many times. CDR3 in amino acids: CASSHHIVSGDNEQFF. For the CDR3, the DNA is TGTGCCAGCAGCCACCATATTGTCAGCGGAGACAATGAGCAGTTCTTC. This sequence joins TRBV11-1 and TRBJ2-1; tentative D call: TRBD2 (5 bases). The germline V and J ends were trimmed by 5 bases and 5 bases, with 19 bases remaining between them. This CDR3 spans 16 amino acids. Germline loops: CDR1 SGHAT, CDR2 FQDESV (reference sequence).

Ten or more counts support this clonotype. The V call is TRBV20-1, the J call TRBJ2-1, with 7 bases that match TRBD2. The CDR3 length is 14 residues. Trimming at V came to 3 bases and at J to 8 bases, leaving 10 bases not matched to a gene. CDR1 and CDR2 from the germline V gene are DFQATT and SNEGSKA (reference sequence). CDR3 sequence (DNA): TGCAGTGCTAGGGCGGGACTACTGGGCGATGAGCAGTTCTTC. It yields the protein CSARAGLLGDEQFF.

This chain uses TRBV27 with TRBJ2-3; 9 bases map to TRBD1. The CDR3 length is 18 residues. CDR1 is MNHEY and CDR2 is SMNVEV in the germline V gene (reference sequence). The ends lost 6 bases at V and 2 bases at J; junction bases unmatched: 15. The CDR3 region has the DNA TGTGCCAGCAGCCGTTCGGTAGGGACAGGGAGACTCACAGATACGCAGTATTTT. It is translated as CASSRSVGTGRLTDTQYF.

The chain is built from TRBV12-3 or TRBV12-4 and TRBJ2-2; tentatively, D is TRBD1 (6 bases). V lost 7 bases, J lost 3 bases, and 9 bases lay in between. The CDR3 loop spans 13 amino acids. CDR3 in amino acids: CASNRDDTGELFF. The CDR3 nucleotides are TGTGCCAGCAACAGGGACGACACCGGGGAGCTGTTTTTT.

The V and J genes are TRBV7-2 and TRBJ2-5; D is ambiguous. Germline V gene sequence: CDR1 SGHTA, CDR2 FQGNSA. The CDR3 length is 14 residues. V dropped 5 bases and J dropped 4 bases, with 14 bases sitting between them. The CDR3 reads CASSIGGSRETQYF. CDR3 DNA: TGTGCCAGCAGCATTGGTGGCTCGCGAGAGACCCAGTACTTC.

The gene calls are TRBV20-1 and TRBJ2-1; 11 bases agree with TRBD2. CDR3 length: 13 amino acids. J gave up 5 bases and V 7 bases, and 4 bases lay outside the gene matches. The germline gives CDR1 DFQATT, CDR2 SNEGSKA (reference sequence). CDR3 DNA: TGCAGTGTCCCGACTAGCGGGGACAATGAGCAGTTCTTC. Protein product: CSVPTSGDNEQFF.